This T cell receptor beta chain emerged from a study of graft-versus-host responses after intestinal transplantation. Across the whole study: Uniformly, recipients were administered anti-thymocyte globulin induction with subsequent tacrolimus and steroids for 3 to 4 years.

Method: immunoSEQ multiplex PCR; TCRdb's copy keeps in-frame clones and lacks some. The table has approximately 5,000 clones, roughly 28% seen once. Irradiated stimulators labeled with violet dye, 200,000 in number, were plated with 200,000 CFSE-labeled responders. Post-reaction, proliferating CD3+CD4+ and CD3+CD8+ responders (CFSE-low) were sorted. The CDR3 runs to 15 residues. Germline assignment: CDR1 MGHRA and CDR2 YSYEKL. V dropped 3 bases and J dropped 4; count of bases not matched to a gene: 7. This clonotype was obtained from a human patient who was an organ donor for intestinal transplantation. The chain has TRBV4-1 and TRBJ1-1; 8 nucleotides align to TRBD1. Sample: alloreactive CD4+ T cells from a mixed lymphocyte reaction culture, taken before transplantation. The sample's subset: CFSE-low proliferating T cells sorted from roughly six-day pre-transplant mixed lymphocyte reaction (GvH or HvG direction). The CDR3 here is CASSHVPQGGTEAFF. CDR3 sequence (DNA): TGCGCCAGCAGCCATGTACCACAGGGGGGCACTGAAGCTTTCTTT.